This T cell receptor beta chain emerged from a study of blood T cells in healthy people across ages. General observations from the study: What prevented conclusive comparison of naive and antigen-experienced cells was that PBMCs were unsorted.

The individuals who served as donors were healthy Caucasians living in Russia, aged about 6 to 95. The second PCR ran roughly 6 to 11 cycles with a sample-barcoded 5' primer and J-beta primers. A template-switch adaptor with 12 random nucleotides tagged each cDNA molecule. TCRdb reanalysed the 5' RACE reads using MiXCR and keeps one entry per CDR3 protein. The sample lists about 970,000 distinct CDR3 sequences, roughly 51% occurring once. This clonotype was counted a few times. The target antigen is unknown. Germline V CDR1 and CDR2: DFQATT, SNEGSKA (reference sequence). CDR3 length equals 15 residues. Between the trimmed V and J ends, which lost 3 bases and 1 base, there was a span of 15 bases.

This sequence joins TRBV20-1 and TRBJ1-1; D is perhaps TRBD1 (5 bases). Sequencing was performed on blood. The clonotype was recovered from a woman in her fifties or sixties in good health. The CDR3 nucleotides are TGCAGTGCTAGGCCTGGGAGGACATCGAACACTGAAGCTTTCTTT. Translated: CSARPGRTSNTEAFF.